One and the same sample provided the 31 T cell receptor beta chains below, sequenced in a study of cytomegalovirus exposure and HLA in healthy donors. Generated by immunoSEQ multiplex PCR, the TCRdb table keeps only in-frame clones and is missing some. The repertoire consists of 150,000 or so clones, with 85% to 95% occurring once and the leading ten covering less than 2%. The sequenced sample consisted of PBMCs. The receptors stem from a man between 18 and 35 years old in good health and CMV-seropositive.

The chain has TRBV7-8 and TRBJ1-5; the D gene is possibly TRBD1 (6 bases). CDR3 length: 15 residues. Trimming stripped 1 base from V and 5 bases from J, with 12 bases between. Germline values: CDR1 SGHVS, CDR2 FQNEAQ. Here the CDR3 reads CASSLEAGVHQPQHF. For the CDR3, the DNA is TGTGCCAGCAGCTTAGAGGCAGGGGTCCATCAGCCCCAGCATTTT.

The chain combines TRBV19 with TRBJ1-1; 7 bases fit TRBD1. Trimming cost V 6 bases and J 4 bases; bases outside gene matches: 8. Germline V gives CDR1 LNHDA, CDR2 SQIVND (reference sequence). The CDR3 extends over 14 amino acids. The CDR3 region has the DNA TGTGCCAGTAGGGAGGACAGGATCTCCACTGAAGCTTTCTTT. Its translation is CASREDRISTEAFF.

This clone appeared once. This chain links TRBV29-1 with TRBJ2-3; 8 nucleotides line up with TRBD1. The junction had 9 bases not matched to a gene; V was cut back by 4 bases and J by 3 bases. Germline-derived CDR1 and CDR2 are SQVTM and ANQGSEA. This CDR3 contains 15 residues. CDR3 coding DNA: TGCAGCGTTGGGGGAGACAGGGGAAGGACAGATACGCAGTATTTT. This codes for CSVGGDRGRTDTQYF.

This chain links TRBV7-6 with TRBJ2-7; the match to TRBD1 covers 7 bases. Germline V lookup: CDR1 SGHVS, CDR2 FNYEAQ. This CDR3 is 16 amino acids long. V lost 5 bases to trimming and J lost 4 bases; unmatched junction nucleotides: 14. This chain's CDR3 is CASSLRPGQLVYEQYF. CDR3 nucleotide sequence: TGTGCCAGCAGCCTACGTCCGGGACAGTTAGTTTACGAGCAGTACTTC. Drawing the rest from reference TRBV7-6 and TRBJ2-7, the complete variable domain is GAGVSQSPRYKVTKRGQDVALRCDPISGHVSLYWYRQALGQGPEFLTYFNYEAQQDKSGLPNDRFSAERPEGSISTLTIQRTEQRDSAMYRCASSLRPGQLVYEQYFGPGTRLTVT.

The chain recombines TRBV5-6 with TRBJ1-2, with TRBD1 identical over 10 bases. The trim removed 4 bases at V and 0 bases at J, leaving 12 bases unmatched. The CDR3 contains 18 residues. The germline gives CDR1 SGHDT, CDR2 YYEEEE. The CDR3 DNA sequence: TGTGCCAGCAGCCCGCTCCGGGACAGGGGAGAGCCTAACTATGGCTACACCTTC. It encodes CASSPLRDRGEPNYGYTF.

This chain connects TRBV25-1 to TRBJ2-7, with 9 positions matching TRBD1. CDR3 length: 16 residues. The germline V gene encodes CDR1 MGHDK and CDR2 SYGVNS. V lost 4 bases, J lost 0 bases, and 7 bases stayed unmatched. CDR3 amino acids: CASSGTGTGYSYEQYF. CDR3 nucleotides: TGTGCCAGCAGTGGCACCGGGACAGGGTACTCCTACGAGCAGTACTTC.

This chain uses TRBV28 with TRBJ1-2; 8 positions match TRBD1. Unmatched junction bases numbered 4, after V lost 4 bases and J lost 6 bases. The CDR3 loop spans 13 amino acids. Germline V CDR1 and CDR2: MDHEN, SYDVKM. The CDR3 reads CASSSGTGNGYTF. DNA for the CDR3: TGTGCCAGCAGTTCCGGGACAGGAAATGGCTACACCTTC.

The V and J genes are TRBV9 and TRBJ1-1; D is ambiguous. CDR1 and CDR2 (germline): SGDLS, YYNGEE. The CDR3 totals 13 residues. Trimming shortened V by 3 bases and J by 6 bases, and 12 bases separated the two germline ends. CDR3 nucleotide sequence: TGTGCCAGCAGCGGAGGGCCCTTCGCTGAAGCTTTCTTT. This gives the protein CASSGGPFAEAFF.

The chain couples TRBV4-2 to TRBJ2-1; TRBD1 matches 7 bases. Germline CDR1 LGHNA, CDR2 YNFKEQ. CDR3 length: 15 residues. The V gene end was trimmed by 1 base and the J gene end by 5 bases; junction bases not matched to a gene: 5. In DNA form, the CDR3 reads TGTGCCAGCAGCCAAGTGGACAGGACAAACAATGAGCAGTTCTTC. As protein: CASSQVDRTNNEQFF.

The chain carries TRBV5-1 and TRBJ2-1; TRBD2 matches 9 bases. Germline CDR1 reads SGHRS; CDR2 reads YFSETQ. V was clipped by 7 bases and J by 13 bases; unmatched bases: 15. The CDR3 spans 14 residues. The CDR3 loop reads CASLDKREVIEQFF. The CDR3 bases are TGCGCCAGCTTAGATAAGCGGGAGGTGATCGAACAGTTCTTC.

The chain employs TRBV18 and TRBJ2-3, with 10 bases lining up with TRBD2. CDR3 length equals 16 residues. Germline CDR1 reads KGHSH; CDR2 reads LQKENI. The ends lost 2 bases at V and 2 bases at J; junction bases unmatched: 4. The CDR3 DNA reads as TGTGCCAGCTCACCAACTAGCGGGGCTTTCACAGATACGCAGTATTTT. This encodes CASSPTSGAFTDTQYF.

The chain is built from TRBV15 and TRBJ2-1; 12 bases are shared with TRBD2. This CDR3 is 15 amino acids long. V was clipped by 6 bases and J by 6 bases; unmatched bases: 6. The germline V gene encodes CDR1 LNHNV and CDR2 YYDKDF (reference sequence). This chain's CDR3 is CATSSPGLAGNEQFF. The CDR3 coding sequence is TGTGCCACCAGTTCTCCGGGACTAGCGGGCAATGAGCAGTTCTTC.

In this sample, this clone turned up a few times. The chain carries TRBV6-6 and TRBJ2-1; 9 positions agree with TRBD1. The CDR3 loop spans 15 amino acids. CDR1 and CDR2 from the germline V gene are MNHNY and SVGAGI (reference sequence). V lost 5 bases to trimming and J lost 4 bases; unmatched junction nucleotides: 6. Written as DNA, the CDR3 is TGTGCCAGCAGTCCACAGGGGGCACGGTACAATGAGCAGTTCTTC. As protein: CASSPQGARYNEQFF.

The rearrangement uses TRBV5-4 and TRBJ2-5; 12 nucleotides agree with TRBD2. CDR3 size: 16 residues. V shed 3 bases, J shed 1 base, and the junction held 4 bases outside the gene matches. Per germline, CDR1 SGHNT and CDR2 YYREEE (reference sequence). Written as DNA, the CDR3 is TGTGCCAGCAGCTCCGGACTAGCGGGGTTCCAAGAGACCCAGTACTTC. Translating it yields CASSSGLAGFQETQYF.

CDR3 amino acids: CASSLNYGTSGKDTQYF. The CDR3 DNA reads as TGTGCCAGCAGTTTGAACTACGGGACTAGCGGGAAAGATACGCAGTATTTT. The genes are TRBV28 and TRBJ2-3, with 13 bases aligning to TRBD2. V dropped 3 bases and J dropped 5; count of bases not matched to a gene: 8. The CDR3 has 17 residues. Looked up from germline, CDR1 is MDHEN and CDR2 is SYDVKM. Based on the CDR3 plus reference TRBV28 and TRBJ2-3, the full variable domain is DVKVTQSSRYLVKRTGEKVFLECVQDMDHENMFWYRQDPGLGLRLIYFSYDVKMKEKGDIPEGYSVSREKKERFSLILESASTNQTSMYLCASSLNYGTSGKDTQYFGPGTRLTVL.

The V and J genes are TRBV7-9 and TRBJ1-3; D is perhaps TRBD1 (5 bases). Germline V gene sequence: CDR1 SEHNR, CDR2 FQNEAQ (reference sequence). V was cut by 3 bases and J by 3 bases, with 12 bases left in between. This CDR3 comprises 15 residues. CDR3 bases: TGTGCCAGCAGCTTCGGTGGGGCCCATGGAAACACCATATATTTT. This translates into CASSFGGAHGNTIYF. Filled out from reference TRBV7-9 and TRBJ1-3, the complete variable domain reads DTGVSQNPRHKITKRGQNVTFRCDPISEHNRLYWYRQTLGQGPEFLTYFQNEAQLEKSRLLSDRFSAERPKGSFSTLEIQRTEQGDSAMYLCASSFGGAHGNTIYFGEGSWLTVV.

The chain couples TRBV7-6 to TRBJ2-7; D is possibly TRBD1 (5 bases). Trimming left V 5 bases short and J 0 bases short, with 8 bases between. This CDR3 is 13 amino acids long. Germline V gene lookup returns CDR1 SGHVS and CDR2 FNYEAQ. The CDR3 sequence is CASSQGSSYEQYF. In nucleotides, the CDR3 is TGTGCCAGCAGCCAGGGATCCTCCTACGAGCAGTACTTC.

The chain recombines TRBV9 with TRBJ1-1, with D possibly matching TRBD1 (5 bases). The CDR3 is 18 amino acids. Between the trimmed V and J ends, which lost 3 bases and 4 bases, there was a span of 25 bases. Germline V CDR1 and CDR2: SGDLS, YYNGEE. The CDR3 is CASSAGGSHGAETTEAFF. Written as DNA, the CDR3 is TGTGCCAGCAGCGCCGGGGGATCACACGGGGCTGAAACCACTGAAGCTTTCTTT. Full variable domain (missing parts from reference TRBV9 and TRBJ1-1): DSGVTQTPKHLITATGQRVTLRCSPRSGDLSVYWYQQSLDQGLQFLIQYYNGEERAKGNILERFSAQQFPDLHSELNLSSLELGDSALYFCASSAGGSHGAETTEAFFGQGTRLTVV.

The chain is built from TRBV18 and TRBJ1-3, with unresolved D. The CDR3 runs to 17 residues. Per germline, CDR1 KGHSH and CDR2 LQKENI. V was trimmed by 2 bases and J by 0 bases, leaving 14 bases between them. CDR3 residues: CASSPFGLPRSGNTIYF. The CDR3 bases are TGTGCCAGCTCACCATTCGGACTACCGCGCTCTGGAAACACCATATATTTT.

The genes are TRBV27 and TRBJ2-6, with D maybe TRBD2 (7 bases). CDR1 and CDR2 (germline): MNHEY, SMNVEV (reference sequence). The germline V and J ends were trimmed by 6 bases and 4 bases, with 13 bases remaining between them. This CDR3 region has 15 residues. The CDR3 coding sequence is TGTGCCAGCAGGGACCGGGGGGCGGGGGCCAACGTCCTGACTTTC. Its protein product is CASRDRGAGANVLTF. Looking up the rest from reference TRBV27 and TRBJ2-6 gives the full variable domain: EAQVTQNPRYLITVTGKKLTVTCSQNMNHEYMSWYRQDPGLGLRQIYYSMNVEVTDKGDVPEGYKVSRKEKRNFPLILESPSPNQTSLYFCASRDRGAGANVLTFGAGSRLTVL.

V is TRBV6-1 and J is TRBJ2-7, with a possible D match to TRBD1 (5 bases). Trimming took 4 bases from V and 3 from J, leaving 16 bases between them. The CDR3 length is 15 residues. Germline V gene sequence: CDR1 MNHNS, CDR2 SASEGT. The CDR3 loop is CASSALRQGGYEQYF. CDR3 sequence (DNA): TGTGCCAGCAGTGCCCTCCGGCAGGGCGGCTACGAGCAGTACTTC.

Of note for this clone: Other nucleotide sequences from this sample produce the same CDR3. The chain couples TRBV9 to TRBJ2-3; 11 bases line up with TRBD2. Germline V gene sequence: CDR1 SGDLS, CDR2 YYNGEE. The CDR3 is 15 amino acids. J lost 3 bases, V lost 0 bases, and 0 bases had no gene match. CDR3 region: CASSVGTSGTDTQYF. The CDR3 nucleotides are TGTGCCAGCAGCGTAGGGACTAGCGGGACAGATACGCAGTATTTT.

The gene calls are TRBV27 and TRBJ2-1; TRBD1 aligns across 9 bases. CDR1 and CDR2 from the germline V gene are MNHEY and SMNVEV (reference sequence). The CDR3 has 17 amino acids. Losses at the gene ends were 4 bases for V and 6 bases for J; bases not matched to a gene: 13. The CDR3 sequence: CASSSSSRDRDSNEQFF. The CDR3, as DNA: TGTGCCAGCAGTTCCAGCTCCCGGGACAGGGATAGCAATGAGCAGTTCTTC.

The chain carries TRBV18 and TRBJ1-3, with D possibly being TRBD1 (6 bases). V was clipped by 4 bases and J by 0 bases, with 13 bases between them. The CDR3 extends over 16 amino acids. In germline, CDR1 is KGHSH, CDR2 LQKENI. CDR3: CASSRGQGYSGNTIYF. The DNA of the CDR3 is TGTGCCAGCTCACGAGGCCAGGGGTACTCTGGAAACACCATATATTTT.

The chain recombines TRBV11-2 with TRBJ2-7; 9 positions match TRBD1. CDR1 and CDR2 (germline): SGHAT, FQNNGV. The trim removed 6 bases at V and 2 bases at J, leaving 5 bases unmatched. The length of the CDR3 is 14 residues. The CDR3 DNA sequence: TGTGCCAGCAGTCCCTGGACAGGGGCCTACGAGCAGTACTTC. Its protein is CASSPWTGAYEQYF.

This clone has just a few counts. The V gene is TRBV4-2, the J gene TRBJ2-1; 14 nucleotides agree with TRBD2. V was clipped by 1 base and J by 1 base; unmatched bases: 6. CDR3 length equals 19 residues. Germline V lookup: CDR1 LGHNA, CDR2 YNFKEQ. DNA for the CDR3: TGTGCCAGCAGCCAAGTCGCCGGGACTAGCGGGAGTTCCTACAATGAGCAGTTCTTC. This codes for CASSQVAGTSGSSYNEQFF.

In the case of this clone: Other DNA sequences in this specimen translate into the identical CDR3. The rearrangement links TRBV28 to TRBJ1-2; TRBD1 matches 7 bases. The CDR3 runs to 12 residues. V gave up 6 bases and J gave up 4 bases; unmatched junction bases: 2. The V gene's germline CDR1 is MDHEN and CDR2 SYDVKM. DNA for the CDR3: TGTGCCAGCAGACCAGGGGGCTATGGCTACACCTTC. Translating gives CASRPGGYGYTF.

The V and J genes are TRBV10-3 and TRBJ1-6; no firm D call. Germline V gives CDR1 ENHRY, CDR2 SYGVKD. Between the trimmed V and J ends, which lost 3 bases and 10 bases, there was a span of 16 bases. The CDR3 runs to 15 residues. The CDR3 is CAISEIETGRSPLHF. In nucleotides, the CDR3 is TGTGCCATCAGTGAAATAGAGACCGGCAGGTCACCCCTCCACTTT.

The chain recombines TRBV29-1 with TRBJ2-5; 10 bases match TRBD1. Per the germline V gene, CDR1 is SQVTM and CDR2 is ANQGSEA. The CDR3 covers 16 residues. The J segment lost 1 base and the V segment lost 4 bases, leaving 9 bases of the junction unmatched. The CDR3 here is CSVGRTGTGAQETQYF. CDR3 nucleotide sequence: TGCAGCGTTGGGAGAACCGGGACAGGGGCCCAAGAGACCCAGTACTTC.

The rearrangement uses TRBV6-5 and TRBJ1-1, with D unresolved. Between the trimmed V and J ends, which lost 1 base and 8 bases, there was a span of 8 bases. Germline V gives CDR1 MNHEY, CDR2 SVGAGI. The CDR3 contains 12 residues. CDR3 nucleotide sequence: TGTGCCAGCAGTTACTTCGGCGGGGAAGCTTTCTTT. Translating it yields CASSYFGGEAFF.

J is TRBJ1-2 and V is TRBV6-1; D unresolved. The germline CDR1 and CDR2 sequences are MNHNS and SASEGT. The CDR3 is 12 residues long. Deletions cut 2 bases from V and 7 bases from J, with 8 bases between. The CDR3 nucleotides are TGTGCCAGCAGTGAATCCCCCAGTGGCTACACCTTC. Translation gives CASSESPSGYTF.